This is a list of T cell receptor beta chains from one sample in a study of T cell responses to AZD1222 COVID-19 vaccine. Data came from immunoSEQ multiplex PCR; TCRdb stores just in-frame clones and leaves some out. Of roughly 190,000 clones in the sample, approximately 93% were seen once. Sample: peripheral blood, taken on day 0 of AZD1222 vaccination. The receptors were sampled from an adult in good health. Both conserved end residues are part of each CDR3. D genes are given only for firm matches. Rows may omit the clone size; those that give it use once, few, many or a size class.

V gene	CDR3 length	J gene	D gene	clone size	CDR3 protein	CDR3 DNA
TRBV14	13	TRBJ2-1	.	.	CASSDNRVDEQFF	TGTGCCAGCAGCGACAACAGGGTTGATGAGCAGTTCTTC
TRBV7-9	14	TRBJ2-3	TRBD1	.	CASSSGTGADTQYF	TGTGCCAGCAGCTCGGGGACAGGGGCGGATACGCAGTATTTT
TRBV6-5	15	TRBJ2-7	TRBD2	.	CASSSSGLGVREQYF	TGTGCCAGCAGCAGCTCGGGACTAGGGGTGCGGGAGCAGTACTTC
TRBV5-8	16	TRBJ1-6	TRBD1	.	CASSSGQGGLNSPLHF	TGTGCCAGCAGCTCCGGACAGGGAGGGCTTAATTCACCCCTCCACTTT
TRBV2	13	TRBJ1-5	.	.	CASTTNWDQPQHF	TGTGCCAGCACTACTAATTGGGATCAGCCCCAGCATTTT
TRBV18	15	TRBJ1-1	.	once	CASSHRGLGNTEAFF	TGTGCCAGCTCACACCGGGGTCTCGGAAACACTGAAGCTTTCTTT
TRBV12-3/TRBV12-4	13	TRBJ1-1	.	.	CASSFGGATEAFF	TGTGCCAGCAGTTTCGGGGGGGCCACTGAAGCTTTCTTT
TRBV6-5	15	TRBJ1-3	.	.	CAIRSDTISGNTIYF	TGTGCCATCCGATCGGACACTATCTCTGGAAACACCATATATTTT
TRBV9	12	TRBJ2-1	.	once	CASSVSGNEQFF	TGTGCCAGCAGCGTATCGGGGAATGAGCAGTTCTTC
TRBV29-1	14	TRBJ1-1	.	.	CSVRDTSLYTEAFF	TGCAGCGTTCGGGATACGAGTCTCTACACTGAAGCTTTCTTT
TRBV24-1	18	TRBJ1-4	TRBD1	.	CATSESPGGDPPYEKLFF	TGTGCCACCAGTGAATCCCCAGGGGGCGACCCCCCCTATGAAAAACTGTTTTTT
TRBV12-5	20	TRBJ2-1	TRBD2	.	CASAPPGGGAPLFSYNEQFF	TGTGCTAGTGCCCCTCCTGGGGGGGGAGCGCCGTTATTCTCCTACAATGAGCAGTTCTTC
TRBV19	14	TRBJ1-5	.	.	CASSTGALGSPQHF	TGTGCCAGTAGTACAGGTGCGCTAGGGTCGCCCCAGCATTTT
TRBV5-1	13	TRBJ2-1	.	.	CASSLVANNEQFF	TGCGCCAGCAGCTTGGTGGCCAACAATGAGCAGTTCTTC
TRBV14	15	TRBJ2-7	.	few	CASSQVAGVDYEQYF	TGTGCCAGCAGCCAAGTGGCCGGGGTAGACTACGAGCAGTACTTC
TRBV28	14	TRBJ1-2	.	once	CASRLRRGWYGYTF	TGTGCCAGCAGACTCAGAAGGGGGTGGTATGGCTACACCTTC
TRBV7-9	12	TRBJ2-7	.	once	CASSYGEGEQYF	TGTGCCAGCAGCTACGGCGAGGGGGAGCAGTACTTC
TRBV7-2	15	TRBJ1-2	.	.	CASSLVRQAGYGYTF	TGTGCCAGCAGCTTAGTTAGGCAGGCTGGCTATGGCTACACCTTC
TRBV7-9	15	TRBJ1-1	.	.	CASSTPAGRNTEAFF	TGTGCCAGCAGCACACCGGCAGGGAGGAACACTGAAGCTTTCTTT
TRBV6-5	13	TRBJ1-5	.	.	CASSTRQNQPQHF	TGTGCCAGCAGTACCCGACAGAATCAGCCCCAGCATTTT
TRBV6-5	11	TRBJ2-7	.	.	CAIGGLYEQYF	TGTGCCATAGGGGGACTCTACGAGCAGTACTTC
TRBV4-1	14	TRBJ1-5	.	.	CASSLQGGEEPQHF	TGCGCCAGCAGCCTACAGGGAGGGGAGGAGCCCCAGCATTTT
TRBV5-1	17	TRBJ2-1	TRBD2	.	CASRFAFGLADYNEQFF	TGCGCCAGCAGATTCGCGTTCGGACTAGCGGATTACAATGAGCAGTTCTTC
TRBV24-1	17	TRBJ1-1	TRBD1	.	CATSDLQGSRMNTEAFF	TGTGCCACCAGTGATTTACAGGGGAGTCGGATGAACACTGAAGCTTTCTTT
TRBV13	16	TRBJ2-1	TRBD2	.	CASSLNPGGVVDEQFF	TGTGCCAGCAGCTTAAACCCGGGGGGGGTAGTGGATGAGCAGTTCTTC
TRBV27	12	TRBJ1-5	.	.	CASSFGGQPQHF	TGTGCCAGCAGTTTTGGTGGGCAGCCCCAGCATTTT
TRBV5-6	14	TRBJ2-5	.	.	CASNSGVSQETQYF	TGTGCCAGCAACTCCGGAGTGTCTCAAGAGACCCAGTACTTC
TRBV30	12	TRBJ1-2	.	.	CAWSRQTSGYTF	TGTGCCTGGAGTAGACAGACGAGTGGCTACACCTTC
TRBV6-5	13	TRBJ1-1	TRBD1	once	CASRSTQGAGAFF	TGTGCCAGCCGAAGTACCCAGGGGGCGGGGGCTTTCTTT
TRBV10-3	15	TRBJ1-1	TRBD1	once	CATHSGQGVDTEAFF	TGTGCCACCCATTCAGGACAGGGGGTGGACACTGAAGCTTTCTTT
TRBV5-1	13	TRBJ2-2	.	.	CASSSQSTGELFF	TGCGCCAGCAGCTCGCAGTCCACCGGGGAGCTGTTTTTT
TRBV11-2	14	TRBJ1-1	.	.	CASSLLSGGTEAFF	TGTGCCAGCAGCCTACTCTCGGGGGGCACTGAAGCTTTCTTT
TRBV11-3	13	TRBJ2-2	.	.	CASSLRITGELFF	TGTGCCAGCAGCCTAAGAATTACCGGGGAGCTGTTTTTT
TRBV28	15	TRBJ1-2	TRBD1	.	CASSQTGRAFYGYTF	TGTGCCAGCAGCCAGACAGGGAGGGCCTTCTATGGCTACACCTTC
TRBV5-1	14	TRBJ1-2	.	.	CASTRSGAGYGYTF	TGCGCCAGCACCCGATCGGGGGCAGGGTATGGCTACACCTTC
TRBV6-5	16	TRBJ2-2	TRBD1	.	CASSYGGTGGTGELFF	TGTGCCAGCAGTTACGGGGGGACAGGGGGAACCGGGGAGCTGTTTTTT